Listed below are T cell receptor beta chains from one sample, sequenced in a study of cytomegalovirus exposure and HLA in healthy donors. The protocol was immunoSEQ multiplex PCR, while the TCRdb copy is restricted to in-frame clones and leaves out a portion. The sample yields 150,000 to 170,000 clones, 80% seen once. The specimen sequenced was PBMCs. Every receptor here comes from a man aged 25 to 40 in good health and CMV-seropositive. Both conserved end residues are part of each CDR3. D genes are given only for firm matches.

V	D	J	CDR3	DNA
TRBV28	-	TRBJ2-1	CASSFHGRLRDEQFF	TGTGCCAGCAGTTTTCACGGCCGGCTTCGGGATGAGCAGTTCTTC
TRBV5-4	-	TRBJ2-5	CASSLGQGLRETQYF	TGTGCCAGCAGCTTGGGCCAGGGGCTTCGGGAGACCCAGTACTTC
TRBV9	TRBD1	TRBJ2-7	CASSPGTADQGREQYF	TGTGCCAGCAGCCCCGGGACAGCCGACCAAGGTCGCGAGCAGTACTTC
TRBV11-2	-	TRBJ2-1	CASSLAGSYNEQFF	TGTGCCAGCAGCTTAGCCGGGAGCTACAATGAGCAGTTCTTC
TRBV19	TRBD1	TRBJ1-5	CASTTGDGSNQPQHF	TGTGCCAGTACGACAGGGGACGGCAGCAATCAGCCCCAGCATTTT
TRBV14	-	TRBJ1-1	CASSPGGRTEAFF	TGTGCCAGCAGCCCGGGGGGGCGAACTGAAGCTTTCTTT
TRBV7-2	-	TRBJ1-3	CASSLSRDRNTIYF	TGTGCCAGCAGCTTATCACGGGATAGAAACACCATATATTTT
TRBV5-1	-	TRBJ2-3	CASSPSDRSTDTQYF	TGCGCCAGCAGCCCTTCAGATCGTAGCACAGATACGCAGTATTTT
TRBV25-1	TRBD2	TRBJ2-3	CATRLAGAPPDTQYF	TGTGCCACCCGATTAGCGGGAGCTCCCCCAGATACGCAGTATTTT
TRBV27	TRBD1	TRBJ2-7	CASSIGTGRYEQYF	TGTGCCAGCAGTATCGGGACAGGGCGCTACGAGCAGTACTTC
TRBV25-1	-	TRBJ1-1	CASSRTEENTEAFF	TGTGCCAGCAGTCGGACAGAAGAGAACACTGAAGCTTTCTTT